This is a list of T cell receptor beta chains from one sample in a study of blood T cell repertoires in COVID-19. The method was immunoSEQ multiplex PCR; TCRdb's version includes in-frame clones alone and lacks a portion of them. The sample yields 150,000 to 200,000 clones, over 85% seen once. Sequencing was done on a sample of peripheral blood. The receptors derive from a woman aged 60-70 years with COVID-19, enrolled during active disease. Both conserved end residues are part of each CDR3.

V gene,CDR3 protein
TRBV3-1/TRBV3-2,CASSVGTGLEAFF
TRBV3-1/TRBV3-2,CASSQTGFTEAFF
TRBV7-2,CASSFFQTAQETQYF
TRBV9,CASSARTGGEVNEQFF
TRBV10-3,CAIKGLAGGYEQFF
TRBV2,CASSWTGGGQPQHF
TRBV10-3,CAISDGLAGQLNNEQFF
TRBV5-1,CASSLGTKYEQYF
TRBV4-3,CASSQGSRARGEETQYF
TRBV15,CATSRYSNQPQHF
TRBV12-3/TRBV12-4,CASRLQGPEKLFF
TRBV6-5,CASSRRLGEKLFF
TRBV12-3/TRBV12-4,CASSMTGVYEQYF
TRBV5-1,CASSWTGLTGNTIYF
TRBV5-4,CASSSNNQGAGYTF
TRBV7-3,CASSLGTGLNTEAFF
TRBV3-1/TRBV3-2,CASSRGYRVLSSYNEQFF
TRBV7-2,CASSSLAGTTYEQYF